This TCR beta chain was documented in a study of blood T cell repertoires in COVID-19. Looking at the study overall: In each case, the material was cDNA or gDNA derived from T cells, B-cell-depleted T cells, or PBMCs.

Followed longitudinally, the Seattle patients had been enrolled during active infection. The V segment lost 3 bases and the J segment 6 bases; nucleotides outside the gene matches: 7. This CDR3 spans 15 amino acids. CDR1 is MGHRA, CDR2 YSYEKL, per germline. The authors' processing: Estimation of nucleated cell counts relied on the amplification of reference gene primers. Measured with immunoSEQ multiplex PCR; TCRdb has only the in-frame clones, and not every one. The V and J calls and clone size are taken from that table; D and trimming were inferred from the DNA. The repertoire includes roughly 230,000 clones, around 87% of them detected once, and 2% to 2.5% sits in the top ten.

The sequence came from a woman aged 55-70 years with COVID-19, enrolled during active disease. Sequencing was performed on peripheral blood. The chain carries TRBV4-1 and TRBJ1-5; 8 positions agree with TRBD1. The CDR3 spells CASSHPDRAFQPQHF. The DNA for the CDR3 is TGCGCCAGCAGCCATCCGGACAGGGCGTTTCAGCCCCAGCATTTT.